Listed below are T cell receptor beta chains from one sample, sequenced in a study of T-cell reconstitution after alpha-beta-depleted transplantation in children. TCRdb fed the PCR reads into MiXCR, producing one record per CDR3 protein. The table shows some 830,000 distinct CDR3 sequences, with 15% to 20% occurring only once. The sequences come from PBMCs, mostly from graft donor cells, collected 360 days after TCRalphabeta/CD19-depleted stem cell transplant. The receptors stem from a male patient aged 10-17 years who had a stem cell transplant for acute lymphoblastic leukemia, so the T cells may come from the graft donor. Each CDR3 is given with its conserved first and last residue. Each record gives: D gene, clone size, J gene, V gene, CDR3 protein. A D gene is named only where the DNA matches it firmly. Clone size, where shown, is once, few, many, or a class for clones that have expanded.

D gene: TRBD2; clone size: -; J gene: TRBJ2-2; V gene: TRBV14; CDR3 protein: CASSQGPSGSSNTGELFF
D gene: -; clone size: -; J gene: TRBJ2-4; V gene: TRBV15; CDR3 protein: CATSRDQEARGIQYF
D gene: -; clone size: few; J gene: TRBJ2-1; V gene: TRBV3-1; CDR3 protein: CASSRLGLAYNEQFF
D gene: -; clone size: -; J gene: TRBJ2-1; V gene: TRBV20-1; CDR3 protein: CSAEPRGLYYNEQFF
D gene: -; clone size: few; J gene: TRBJ2-7; V gene: TRBV7-9; CDR3 protein: CASSFRWDSEQYF
D gene: TRBD1; clone size: -; J gene: TRBJ2-7; V gene: TRBV24-1; CDR3 protein: CATSAETGSSYEQYF
D gene: TRBD2; clone size: many; J gene: TRBJ2-2; V gene: TRBV5-1; CDR3 protein: CASSSRWRENGAGELFF
D gene: TRBD1; clone size: few; J gene: TRBJ2-3; V gene: TRBV4-1; CDR3 protein: CASSQEDRGSPDTQYF
D gene: -; clone size: few; J gene: TRBJ1-4; V gene: TRBV13; CDR3 protein: CASSVGGYQLFF
D gene: TRBD2; clone size: -; J gene: TRBJ2-1; V gene: TRBV5-1; CDR3 protein: CASSLAVGLAGNEQFF
D gene: -; clone size: -; J gene: TRBJ2-3; V gene: TRBV15; CDR3 protein: CATSRGVLRGPDTQYF
D gene: -; clone size: -; J gene: TRBJ2-7; V gene: TRBV15; CDR3 protein: CATSSPHSYEQYF
D gene: TRBD2; clone size: few; J gene: TRBJ2-2; V gene: TRBV9; CDR3 protein: CASSVVGTGTSGKTGELFF
D gene: -; clone size: -; J gene: TRBJ2-3; V gene: TRBV24-1; CDR3 protein: CATSDTNRAGTDTQYF
D gene: TRBD2; clone size: -; J gene: TRBJ2-1; V gene: TRBV20-1; CDR3 protein: CSAPGLAGINEQFF
D gene: -; clone size: -; J gene: TRBJ2-2; V gene: TRBV5-1; CDR3 protein: CASSFRPGLGELFF
D gene: -; clone size: many; J gene: TRBJ2-1; V gene: TRBV29-1; CDR3 protein: CSVGPRNNEQFF
D gene: -; clone size: many; J gene: TRBJ2-1; V gene: TRBV25-1; CDR3 protein: CASIGRHYNEQFF
D gene: -; clone size: -; J gene: TRBJ1-1; V gene: TRBV5-1; CDR3 protein: CASNAGLNTEAFF
D gene: TRBD2; clone size: many; J gene: TRBJ2-1; V gene: TRBV5-1; CDR3 protein: CASSLVWPAGVGHEQFF
D gene: TRBD2; clone size: many; J gene: TRBJ2-1; V gene: TRBV28; CDR3 protein: CASSPLRSLAGTYNEQFF
D gene: TRBD1; clone size: -; J gene: TRBJ2-7; V gene: TRBV9; CDR3 protein: CASSVSTGISYEQYF
D gene: -; clone size: few; J gene: TRBJ2-2; V gene: TRBV30; CDR3 protein: CAWSSGTGELFF
D gene: TRBD2; clone size: -; J gene: TRBJ2-1; V gene: TRBV2; CDR3 protein: CASSYQLAGGDNEQFF
D gene: -; clone size: few; J gene: TRBJ2-3; V gene: TRBV9; CDR3 protein: CASSVEGLGTDTQYF
D gene: -; clone size: few; J gene: TRBJ2-5; V gene: TRBV9; CDR3 protein: CASSVVQGGETQYF
D gene: TRBD1; clone size: few; J gene: TRBJ2-3; V gene: TRBV5-1; CDR3 protein: CASSAGTGYTDTQYF
D gene: TRBD2; clone size: -; J gene: TRBJ2-6; V gene: TRBV6-5; CDR3 protein: CASSYWAGGSSGANVLTF
D gene: TRBD2; clone size: -; J gene: TRBJ2-7; V gene: TRBV11-1; CDR3 protein: CASSLAQPLAGYRGSYEQYF
D gene: TRBD2; clone size: few; J gene: TRBJ2-1; V gene: TRBV3-1; CDR3 protein: CASSPFQSLADYNEQFF
D gene: -; clone size: -; J gene: TRBJ1-1; V gene: TRBV5-1; CDR3 protein: CASSSRQAANTEAFF
D gene: -; clone size: -; J gene: TRBJ2-7; V gene: TRBV5-1; CDR3 protein: CASSLGGAEGYEQYF
D gene: TRBD2; clone size: once; J gene: TRBJ2-1; V gene: TRBV4-1; CDR3 protein: CATSPPPSGRGVQFF
D gene: TRBD1; clone size: few; J gene: TRBJ1-1; V gene: TRBV29-1; CDR3 protein: CSTGQGDYTEAFF
D gene: -; clone size: few; J gene: TRBJ1-1; V gene: TRBV3-1; CDR3 protein: CASPCPDTVANTEAFF
D gene: TRBD1; clone size: -; J gene: TRBJ2-7; V gene: TRBV2; CDR3 protein: CASSEAPPTGGLAYEQYF
D gene: TRBD2; clone size: many; J gene: TRBJ2-7; V gene: TRBV12-3/TRBV12-4; CDR3 protein: CASSFQTSGSIYEQYF
D gene: TRBD1; clone size: -; J gene: TRBJ1-6; V gene: TRBV12-3/TRBV12-4; CDR3 protein: CASHRQGGNSPLHF
D gene: -; clone size: -; J gene: TRBJ1-2; V gene: TRBV20-1; CDR3 protein: CSARDYRPYGYTF
D gene: TRBD2; clone size: -; J gene: TRBJ2-7; V gene: TRBV20-1; CDR3 protein: CSAQLAGVDEQYF
D gene: -; clone size: -; J gene: TRBJ2-1; V gene: TRBV29-1; CDR3 protein: CSVGPRPWGNEQFF
D gene: TRBD1; clone size: few; J gene: TRBJ1-2; V gene: TRBV7-9; CDR3 protein: CASSPGQGVRYGYTF
D gene: TRBD1; clone size: -; J gene: TRBJ2-2; V gene: TRBV20-1; CDR3 protein: CSARGSGTANTGELFF
D gene: TRBD2; clone size: once; J gene: TRBJ2-1; V gene: TRBV20-1; CDR3 protein: CSASEVELAGVEQFF
D gene: TRBD2; clone size: few; J gene: TRBJ2-2; V gene: TRBV4-1; CDR3 protein: CASSTLAGGTGELFF
D gene: TRBD2; clone size: -; J gene: TRBJ2-1; V gene: TRBV7-2; CDR3 protein: CASKTGTNYNEQFF
D gene: -; clone size: few; J gene: TRBJ2-7; V gene: TRBV27; CDR3 protein: CASSFGEDKSSYEQYF
D gene: -; clone size: few; J gene: TRBJ2-3; V gene: TRBV30; CDR3 protein: CAWGLGATSTDTQYF
D gene: -; clone size: -; J gene: TRBJ2-5; V gene: TRBV5-6; CDR3 protein: CASFLLGANEAQYF
D gene: -; clone size: -; J gene: TRBJ2-1; V gene: TRBV28; CDR3 protein: CASSSPPAAYNEQFF
D gene: -; clone size: few; J gene: TRBJ2-5; V gene: TRBV12-3/TRBV12-4; CDR3 protein: CASSLVYRGETQYF
D gene: TRBD2; clone size: -; J gene: TRBJ2-7; V gene: TRBV9; CDR3 protein: CASSVSPSGSFSYEQYF
D gene: -; clone size: few; J gene: TRBJ1-2; V gene: TRBV5-1; CDR3 protein: CASQLYGYTF
D gene: TRBD2; clone size: -; J gene: TRBJ2-3; V gene: TRBV29-1; CDR3 protein: CSVGRSGLAGVVDTQYF
D gene: TRBD1; clone size: many; J gene: TRBJ2-5; V gene: TRBV11-2; CDR3 protein: CASSPQDRGRGSQETQYF